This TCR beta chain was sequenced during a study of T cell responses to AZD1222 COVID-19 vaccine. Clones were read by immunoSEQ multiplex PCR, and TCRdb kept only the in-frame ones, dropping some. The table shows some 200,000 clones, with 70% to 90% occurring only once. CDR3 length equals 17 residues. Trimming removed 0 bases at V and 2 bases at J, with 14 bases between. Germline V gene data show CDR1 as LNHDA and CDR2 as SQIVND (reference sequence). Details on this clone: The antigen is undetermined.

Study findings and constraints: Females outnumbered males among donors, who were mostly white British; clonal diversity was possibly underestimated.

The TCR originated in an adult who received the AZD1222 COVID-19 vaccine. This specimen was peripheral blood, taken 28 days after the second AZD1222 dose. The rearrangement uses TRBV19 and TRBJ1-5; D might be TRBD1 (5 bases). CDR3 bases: TGTGCCAGTAGTATAGACCCCCCCGCAGGGCGCAATCAGCCCCAGCATTTT. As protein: CASSIDPPAGRNQPQHF.